These 7 T cell receptor beta chains share one sample of origin, sequenced in a study of CD8+CD57+ T cells in acquired aplastic anemia. Genomic DNA, serving as template, underwent TCR beta VDJ and CDR3 profiling. MiXCR was run by TCRdb on the reads, yielding one entry per CDR3 protein. The sample lists some 44,000 distinct CDR3 sequences, approximately 71% occurring once. The material sequenced was sorted CD4+, CD8+, or CD8+CD57+ T cells (not recorded which) from PBMCs. These receptor sequences come from a human donor in good health, serving as a control.

Comments on this clonotype: One end of the junction does not line up with germline, which may come from a read error. The rearrangement joins TRBV20-1 to TRBJ1-5; no definite D call. Germline V gene data show CDR1 as DFQATT and CDR2 as SNEGSKA (reference sequence). This CDR3 is 11 amino acids long. In nucleotides, the CDR3 is TGCAGTGCTGGAGAGGATCAGCCCCAGCATTTT. Protein: CSAGEDQPQHF.

In this sample, this clonotype is medium-sized (0.01 to 0.1%). CDR3 in DNA: TGTGCCAGTAGTATTCGTGGGGCCCCGTATGGCTACACCTTC. This sequence encodes CASSIRGAPYGYTF. The chain couples TRBV19 to TRBJ1-2, with D perhaps TRBD1 (5 bases). The germline V gene encodes CDR1 LNHDA and CDR2 SQIVND (reference sequence). The CDR3 extends over 14 amino acids. The V and J ends lost 3 bases and 5 bases respectively, with 13 bases between them.

This chain links TRBV4-1 with TRBJ2-7, with D possibly TRBD2 on 7 matching bases. There are 16 residues in the CDR3. CDR1 and CDR2 from the germline V gene are MGHRA and YSYEKL. Trimming removed 3 bases at V and 3 bases at J, with 18 bases between. The CDR3 DNA is TGCGCCAGCAGCCAGGAAAGACGGGGGGCGGGCTACGAGCAGTACTTC. Protein sequence: CASSQERRGAGYEQYF.

This clonotype was observed at least ten times. The chain combines TRBV5-6 with TRBJ2-1; tentatively, D is TRBD2 (5 bases). The V and J ends lost 4 bases and 4 bases respectively, with 15 bases between them. This CDR3 has 15 residues. The V gene's germline CDR1 is SGHDT and CDR2 YYEEEE. This chain's CDR3 is CASSLPTREYNEQFF. CDR3 sequence (DNA): TGTGCCAGCAGCCTACCGACAAGGGAGTACAATGAGCAGTTCTTC. The whole variable domain, remainder taken from reference TRBV5-6 and TRBJ2-1, is DAGVTQSPTHLIKTRGQQVTLRCSPKSGHDTVSWYQQALGQGPQFIFQYYEEEERQRGNFPDRFSGHQFPNYSSELNVNALLLGDSALYLCASSLPTREYNEQFFGPGTRLTVL.

This clonotype counts as medium-sized. The V gene is TRBV19, the J gene TRBJ2-7, with a tentative D call TRBD1 (5 bases). With 3 bases removed from V and 2 bases from J, the gap between germline ends came to 14 bases. Germline-derived CDR1 and CDR2 are LNHDA and SQIVND (reference sequence). CDR3 length: 15 residues. The CDR3 spells CASSITTALTYEQYF. The DNA of the CDR3 is TGTGCCAGTAGTATCACGACAGCGCTTACCTACGAGCAGTACTTC.

Notes on this clonotype: At one boundary the junction diverges from the germline segment, which might be a read error. The genes are TRBV15 and TRBJ1-3; 9 nucleotides line up with TRBD1. This CDR3 is 16 amino acids long. Germline V gives CDR1 LNHNV, CDR2 YYDKDF (reference sequence). The CDR3 region is CATSSPGQGTGNTIYF. The CDR3, as DNA: TGTGCCACCAGCAGTCCGGGACAGGGTACTGGAAACACCATATACTTT.

The V call is TRBV12-3 or TRBV12-4, the J call TRBJ2-7; 9 bases line up with TRBD1. The CDR3 extends over 16 amino acids. The J segment lost 5 bases and the V segment lost 1 base, leaving 9 bases of the junction unmatched. CDR3 DNA: TGTGCCAGCAGTTTAGTCAGAGGGACAGGGCCCCACGAGCAGTACTTC. Its protein product is CASSLVRGTGPHEQYF.